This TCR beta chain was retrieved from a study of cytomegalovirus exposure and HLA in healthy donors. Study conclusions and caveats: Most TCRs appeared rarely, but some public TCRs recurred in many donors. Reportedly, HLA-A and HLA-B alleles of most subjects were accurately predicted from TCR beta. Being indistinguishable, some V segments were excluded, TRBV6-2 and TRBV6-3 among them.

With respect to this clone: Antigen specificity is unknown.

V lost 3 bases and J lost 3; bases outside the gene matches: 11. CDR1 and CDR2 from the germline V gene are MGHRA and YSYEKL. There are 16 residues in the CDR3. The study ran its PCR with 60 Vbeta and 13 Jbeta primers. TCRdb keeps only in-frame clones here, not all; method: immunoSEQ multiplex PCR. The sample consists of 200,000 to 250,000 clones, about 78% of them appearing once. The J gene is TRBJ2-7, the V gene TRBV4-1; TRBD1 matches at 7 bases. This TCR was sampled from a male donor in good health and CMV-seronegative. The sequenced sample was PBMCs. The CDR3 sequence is CASSQRSGTAIYEQYF. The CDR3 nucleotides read TGCGCCAGCAGCCAGAGGTCCGGGACAGCGATCTACGAGCAGTACTTC.